The next 8 T cell receptor beta chains were all read from a single sample in a study of molecular identifiers for immune sequencing clone quantification. TCRdb analysed the PCR reads with MiXCR anew, one entry per CDR3 protein. The sample lists 400,000 to 600,000 distinct CDR3 sequences, approximately 25% seen once, with 0.7% to 0.9% in the top ten. The specimen was naive CD8+ T cells from blood, with Jurkat cell RNA spiked in. Noted subset: FACS-sorted CD8+CD4-CCR7+CD45RA+ naive T cells. The receptors here all came from a human donor in good health. Some libraries in this study had Jurkat cell RNA spiked in.

This clonotype occurred a few times. This chain uses TRBV19 with TRBJ1-5; D gene unclear. Germline-derived CDR1 and CDR2 are LNHDA and SQIVND (reference sequence). The CDR3 loop spans 15 amino acids. The V end lost 1 base, the J end lost 4 bases, and 11 bases lay between the germline ends. The CDR3 reads CASSIGDRWNQPQHF. CDR3 coding DNA: TGTGCCAGTAGTATAGGAGACCGGTGGAATCAGCCCCAGCATTTT.

This clonotype was seen only a few times. The V gene is TRBV15, the J gene TRBJ1-1; 8 bases map to TRBD1. The CDR3 length is 12 residues. The junction had 6 bases not matched to a gene; V was cut back by 9 bases and J by 6 bases. The V gene's germline CDR1 is LNHNV and CDR2 YYDKDF (reference sequence). The CDR3 here is CATRQGSAEAFF. The CDR3 DNA follows: TGTGCCACAAGACAGGGGAGCGCTGAAGCTTTCTTT.

This clonotype was seen only a few times. The chain employs TRBV5-1 and TRBJ1-2, with D tentatively TRBD1 (5 bases). Between the trimmed V and J ends, which lost 0 bases and 8 bases, there was a span of 17 bases. Germline loops: CDR1 SGHRS, CDR2 YFSETQ. This CDR3 comprises 15 residues. CDR3 loop: CASSLAGQDPVGYTF. In DNA, the CDR3 is TGCGCCAGCAGCTTGGCTGGACAAGATCCCGTAGGCTACACCTTC.

This clonotype was counted only a few times. The chain combines TRBV4-3 with TRBJ1-3, with D possibly TRBD1 on 5 matching bases. Germline CDR1 reads LGHNA; CDR2 reads YSLEER. CDR3 length: 20 residues. The germline V and J ends were trimmed by 0 bases and 0 bases, with 21 bases remaining between them. This CDR3 reads CASSQDRAGISLPSGNTIYF. For the CDR3, the DNA is TGCGCCAGCAGCCAAGATAGGGCAGGGATCTCTCTGCCCTCTGGAAACACCATATATTTT.

CDR3 amino acids: CASSYHRDPEGTDTQYF. For the CDR3, the DNA is TGCGCCAGCAGCTACCACCGGGACCCTGAAGGCACAGATACGCAGTATTTT. The rearrangement links TRBV4-1 to TRBJ2-3, with D perhaps given as TRBD1 or TRBD2 (5 bases each). Per the germline V gene, CDR1 is MGHRA and CDR2 is YSYEKL. The germline V and J ends were trimmed by 5 bases and 1 base, with 19 bases remaining between them. The CDR3 sequence is 17 residues long.

On this clonotype itself: One junction end disagrees with the germline gene, perhaps due to a read error. The chain carries TRBV27 and TRBJ1-2; D is possibly TRBD1 (6 bases). CDR3 size: 15 residues. CDR1 and CDR2 from the germline V gene are MNHEY and SMNVEV (reference sequence). CDR3 nucleotides: TGTGCCAGCACTTTAGGGGGAGAACCTAACTATGGCTACACCTTC. It codes for CASTLGGEPNYGYTF.

This clonotype occurred a few times. This sequence joins TRBV30 and TRBJ1-5; D might be TRBD1 (6 bases). Trimming pared 4 bases from V and 2 bases from J, leaving 12 bases between. CDR1 and CDR2 from the germline V gene are GTSNPN and SVGIG (reference sequence). This CDR3 has 14 residues. Here the CDR3 DNA reads TGTGCCTGGACGGCTGGGGGCGGCAATCAGCCCCAGCATTTT. This codes for CAWTAGGGNQPQHF.

This rearrangement joins TRBV2 to TRBJ2-7, with 8 nucleotides matching TRBD2. Trimming removed 0 bases from V and 3 bases from J; junction bases left unmatched: 4. This CDR3 is 15 amino acids long. The V gene's germline CDR1 is SNHLY and CDR2 FYNNEI. The CDR3 coding sequence is TGTGCCAGCAGTGAAGCGCGGGGGGCTGACTACGAGCAGTACTTC. This sequence encodes CASSEARGADYEQYF.